This T cell receptor beta chain was sequenced during a study of STAT5B mutations in CD4+ large granular lymphocyte leukemia. Study conclusions and caveats: Data were not HLA-matched across samples. Without putative leukemic clones, patient CD4-sorted repertoires remained more clonal than healthy CD4+ repertoires. Main leukemic clonotypes were patient-specific, but about 26% appeared at low frequency elsewhere. TRBV06-family usage was enriched in top patient clones (8/27) versus controls (2/35).

CDR1 is LGHNA and CDR2 is YNFKEQ in the germline V gene. This CDR3 is built from 17 residues. Unmatched junction bases numbered 15, after V lost 4 bases and J lost 3 bases. This clone has a single count. Its specificity is not known. Repertoires were generated with immunoSEQ multiplex PCR, while TCRdb's copy carries only in-frame clones and drops some. This table holds about 24,000 clones, roughly 70% found once. The TCR comes from a human donor in good health. The chain couples TRBV4-2 to TRBJ2-7; 7 positions agree with TRBD1. Sequencing was performed on CD4+ T cells from blood buffy coats. This chain's CDR3 is CASSRNTGVQGLYEQYF. DNA for the CDR3: TGTGCCAGCAGCCGTAACACAGGCGTACAGGGGCTCTACGAGCAGTACTTC.